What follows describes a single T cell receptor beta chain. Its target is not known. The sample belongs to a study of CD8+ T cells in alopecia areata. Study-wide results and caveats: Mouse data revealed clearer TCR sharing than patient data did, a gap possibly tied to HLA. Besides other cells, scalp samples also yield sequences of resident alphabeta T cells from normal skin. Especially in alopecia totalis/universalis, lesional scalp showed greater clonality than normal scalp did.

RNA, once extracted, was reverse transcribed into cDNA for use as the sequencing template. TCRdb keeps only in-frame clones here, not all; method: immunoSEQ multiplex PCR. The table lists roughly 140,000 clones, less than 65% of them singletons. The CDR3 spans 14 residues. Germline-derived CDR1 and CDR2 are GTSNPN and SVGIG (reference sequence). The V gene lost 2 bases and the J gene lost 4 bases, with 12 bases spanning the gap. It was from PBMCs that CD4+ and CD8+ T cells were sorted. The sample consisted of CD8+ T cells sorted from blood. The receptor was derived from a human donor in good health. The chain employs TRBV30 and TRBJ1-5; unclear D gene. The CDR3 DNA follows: TGTGCCTGGAGTCACAGTGGGTCTAATCAGCCCCAGCATTTT. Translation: CAWSHSGSNQPQHF.